A few counts support the clone carrying this T cell receptor (beta chain). Its antigen is not known. Trimming took off 7 bases at V and 7 bases at J, with 19 bases between the two ends. This CDR3 region has 13 residues. Germline V gives CDR1 DFQATT, CDR2 SNEGSKA (reference sequence). This sample is drawn from a study of T-cell reconstitution after alpha-beta-depleted transplantation in children. Study-level findings and limits: Elevated TCRbeta diversity at day 60 was traced, in some patients, to surviving recipient T cells and thymic progenitors.

Preparing the TCRbeta library involved the use of unique molecular identifiers. TCRdb itself ran the PCR reads through MiXCR, one entry per CDR3 protein. The table has roughly 350,000 distinct CDR3 sequences, 16% seen once. This clonotype originated in a male patient aged 2-15 years who had a stem cell transplant for acute lymphoblastic leukemia, so the T cells may come from the graft donor. This chain uses TRBV20-1 with TRBJ2-5, with D unclear. The starting material was PBMCs, mostly from graft donor cells, obtained 360 days after TCRalphabeta/CD19-depleted stem cell transplant. CDR3: CSGKETRYGTQYF. CDR3 DNA sequence: TGCAGTGGGAAGGAGACACGGTATGGGACCCAGTACTTC.